A single sample gave rise to the 23 T cell receptor beta chains below, sequenced in a study of shared clonotypes between healthy human individuals. The assay was immunoSEQ multiplex PCR, and TCRdb's table has in-frame clones only and misses some. The sample includes roughly 1,100,000 clones, around 76% seen only once; the top ten take 1.4%. The material sequenced was memory CD4+ T cells sorted from blood. Subset noted: CD45RA-negative fraction. The receptors come from a man between 18 and 29 years old in good health.

The chain recombines TRBV30 with TRBJ1-6, with 9 bases aligning to TRBD1. V lost 3 bases, J lost 7 bases, and 7 bases stayed unmatched. The V gene's germline CDR1 is GTSNPN and CDR2 SVGIG (reference sequence). This CDR3 region has 15 residues. The DNA for the CDR3 is TGTGCCTGGAGGGAGCCGGGACAGGGAAATTCACCCCTCCACTTT. Amino acids: CAWREPGQGNSPLHF. Full variable domain (outside the CDR3, taken from reference TRBV30 and TRBJ1-6): SQTIHQWPATLVQPVGSPLSLECTVEGTSNPNLYWYRQAAGRGLQLLFYSVGIGQISSEVPQNLSASRPQDRQFILSSKKLLLSDSGFYLCAWREPGQGNSPLHFGNGTRLTVT.

Concerning this clone itself: Within the sample, other DNA sequences also encode this same CDR3. The V and J genes are TRBV10-1 and TRBJ1-3; D is uncertain. Germline V lookup: CDR1 WNHNN, CDR2 SYGVQD (reference sequence). The CDR3 spans 13 residues. V was clipped by 5 bases and J by 1 base, with 6 bases between them. The CDR3 sequence is CASSPGSGNTIYF. CDR3 sequence (DNA): TGCGCCAGCAGTCCGGGTTCTGGAAACACCATATATTTT.

J is TRBJ2-7 and V is TRBV7-2; D gene unclear. Germline V gene lookup returns CDR1 SGHTA and CDR2 FQGNSA. CDR3 size: 14 residues. The ends were cut back, 1 base at V and 4 bases at J, with 11 bases in the middle. CDR3 in DNA: TGTGCCAGCAGCTTAGTAGGGTCCACTTACGAGCAGTACTTC. Its translation: CASSLVGSTYEQYF.

The chain employs TRBV28 and TRBJ1-1, with D unresolved. The CDR3 is made up of 15 amino acids. The V end was cut by 2 bases, the J end by 1 base, with 11 bases between. Germline V lookup: CDR1 MDHEN, CDR2 SYDVKM. For the CDR3, the DNA is TGTGCCAGCAGTTTACCAATGGCGGGGAACACTGAAGCTTTCTTT. This encodes CASSLPMAGNTEAFF.

Details on this clone: A read error is the likely source, as a far larger clone sits one nucleotide away. The chain recombines TRBV2 with TRBJ2-2; D is unresolved. CDR1 is SNHLY, CDR2 FYNNEI, per germline. There are 15 residues in the CDR3. Trimming took 1 base from V and 4 from J, leaving 10 bases between them. This CDR3 reads CASSEVGMGTGELFF. Here the CDR3 DNA reads TGTGCCAGCAGTGAAGTGGGGATGGGCACCGGGGAGCTGTTTTTT.

Worth noting for this clone: The sample has other DNA sequences that encode this CDR3 too. The rearrangement links TRBV28 to TRBJ2-5; D remains ambiguous. Trimming shortened V by 6 bases and J by 5 bases, and 7 bases separated the two germline ends. Germline CDR1 and CDR2: MDHEN and SYDVKM. The CDR3 is 11 amino acids. Written as DNA, the CDR3 is TGTGCCAGCAGATCACAGGAGACCCAGTACTTC. It codes for CASRSQETQYF.

The CDR3 region is CASSFSPGQGGETQYF. Here the CDR3 DNA reads TGTGCCAGCAGCTTCTCTCCGGGACAGGGAGGAGAGACCCAGTACTTC. The chain recombines TRBV5-5 with TRBJ2-5; TRBD1 matches 9 bases. This CDR3 has 16 amino acids. Germline CDR1 and CDR2: SGHKS and YYEKEE (reference sequence). The V and J ends lost 2 bases and 4 bases, in that order; junction bases with no gene match: 9. Drawing the rest from reference TRBV5-5 and TRBJ2-5, the complete variable domain is DAGVTQSPTHLIKTRGQQVTLRCSPISGHKSVSWYQQVLGQGPQFIFQYYEKEERGRGNFPDRFSARQFPNYSSELNVNALLLGDSALYLCASSFSPGQGGETQYFGPGTRLLVL.

This clone appeared a few times. This chain's CDR3 is CASTPRPGREAFF. CDR3 nucleotide sequence: TGTGCCAGCACCCCTCGGCCCGGGCGGGAAGCTTTCTTT. V is TRBV6-6 and J is TRBJ1-1; unclear D gene. CDR1 is MNHNY, CDR2 SVGAGI, per germline (reference sequence). The CDR3 sequence is 13 residues long. The V end was cut by 7 bases, the J end by 8 bases, with 17 bases between.

This chain connects TRBV7-8 to TRBJ1-1, with D unresolved. The CDR3 totals 15 residues. V lost 0 bases to trimming and J lost 2 bases, with 10 bases between them. Germline loops: CDR1 SGHVS, CDR2 FQNEAQ. The DNA for the CDR3 is TGTGCCAGCAGCTTAGCTGGGCAGGCTAACACTGAAGCTTTCTTT. The encoded protein is CASSLAGQANTEAFF.

The CDR3 nucleotides read TGTGCCAGCAGCGTCAGGCAGTCGGGAGAAAAACTGTTTTTT. Residues: CASSVRQSGEKLFF. This chain links TRBV9 with TRBJ1-4, with D unresolved. This CDR3 has 14 residues. Trimming removed 2 bases from V and 8 bases from J, with 13 bases in between. Germline values: CDR1 SGDLS, CDR2 YYNGEE. The variable domain in full, completed from reference TRBV9 and TRBJ1-4, reads DSGVTQTPKHLITATGQRVTLRCSPRSGDLSVYWYQQSLDQGLQFLIQYYNGEERAKGNILERFSAQQFPDLHSELNLSSLELGDSALYFCASSVRQSGEKLFFGSGTQLSVL.

The chain links TRBV7-9 to TRBJ2-2; 9 nucleotides line up with TRBD2. Germline CDR1 reads SEHNR; CDR2 reads FQNEAQ (reference sequence). The trim removed 5 bases at V and 7 bases at J, leaving 11 bases unmatched. This CDR3 contains 16 residues. CDR3 loop: CASSPLTSGLGGELFF. CDR3 in DNA: TGTGCCAGCAGCCCTCTGACTAGCGGCCTAGGCGGGGAGCTGTTTTTT.

This chain connects TRBV5-1 to TRBJ2-7; 10 positions agree with TRBD2. This CDR3 contains 15 residues. Trimming took 3 bases from V and 5 from J; bases not matched to a gene: 8. Germline CDR1 is SGHRS and CDR2 is YFSETQ. CDR3 DNA: TGCGCCAGCAGCTGGGCAGCGGGAGGGCCTAACGAGCAGTACTTC. The encoded protein is CASSWAAGGPNEQYF.

V is TRBV7-6 and J is TRBJ2-3; D unclear. Trimming shortened V by 2 bases and J by 4 bases, and 10 bases separated the two germline ends. The CDR3 consists of 14 residues. Germline values: CDR1 SGHVS, CDR2 FNYEAQ. CDR3: CASSLRPEPDTQYF. CDR3 nucleotides: TGTGCCAGCAGCTTACGTCCCGAGCCAGATACGCAGTATTTT.

Details on this clone: At one end, the junction sequence differs from germline, possibly due to a read error. J is TRBJ2-5 and V is TRBV7-9; 8 positions agree with TRBD2. The CDR3 sequence is 14 residues long. Germline loops: CDR1 SEHNR, CDR2 FQNEAQ (reference sequence). CDR3: CASSLAGSGETQYF. In DNA form, the CDR3 reads TGTGCCAGCAGTTTAGCGGGGTCGGGTGAGACCCAGTACTTC.

The CDR3 DNA sequence: TGTGCCATCAGTGAGTCTAAGGGTCCCTACAATGAGCAGTTCTTC. Its translation: CAISESKGPYNEQFF. This chain links TRBV10-3 with TRBJ2-1; no firm D call. Germline assignment: CDR1 ENHRY and CDR2 SYGVKD. The CDR3 contains 15 residues. The V end was cut by 0 bases, the J end by 2 bases, with 8 bases between.

The chain links TRBV19 to TRBJ2-1; 13 positions match TRBD2. J was trimmed by 6 bases and V by 6 bases; bases with no gene match: 14. Germline V gives CDR1 LNHDA, CDR2 SQIVND (reference sequence). There are 18 residues in the CDR3. CDR3 DNA: TGTGCCAGTAGCGACCGACTAGCGGGGGGATTCAAGGGCAATGAGCAGTTCTTC. Translation gives CASSDRLAGGFKGNEQFF.

The rearrangement links TRBV19 to TRBJ1-6; TRBD1 might be the D (6 bases). There are 13 residues in the CDR3. Germline loops: CDR1 LNHDA, CDR2 SQIVND (reference sequence). The germline V and J ends were trimmed by 5 bases and 6 bases, with 8 bases remaining between them. This chain's CDR3 is CASSSRGNSPLHF. The CDR3 DNA sequence: TGTGCCAGTAGTTCCAGGGGTAATTCACCCCTCCACTTT.

This clone has a handful of counts. The chain carries TRBV18 and TRBJ1-2, with TRBD1 as a possible D gene (6 bases). Trimming removed 8 bases from V and 3 bases from J, with 13 bases in between. The CDR3 spans 13 residues. Germline loops: CDR1 KGHSH, CDR2 LQKENI. The CDR3 loop reads CASAQGYDYGYTF. The CDR3 DNA reads as TGTGCCAGCGCACAGGGTTATGACTATGGCTACACCTTC.

The chain combines TRBV4-3 with TRBJ1-1; the D gene is possibly TRBD1 (5 bases). Germline lookup yields CDR1 LGHNA and CDR2 YSLEER. V was shortened by 3 bases and J by 1 base, with 12 bases between the two germline ends. This CDR3 contains 15 residues. The CDR3 DNA sequence: TGCGCCAGCAGCCACCTAGATACAGGGAACACTGAAGCTTTCTTT. It yields the protein CASSHLDTGNTEAFF.

This clone was counted a single time. The V call is TRBV6-1, the J call TRBJ1-3; TRBD1 matches at 7 bases. The trim removed 0 bases at V and 7 bases at J, leaving 6 bases unmatched. CDR1 MNHNS and CDR2 SASEGT come from the germline V gene. The CDR3 loop spans 15 amino acids. DNA for the CDR3: TGTGCCAGCAGTGAAGCGGGAGGGGGCGCGAACACCATATATTTT. This translates into CASSEAGGGANTIYF.

This clone was seen once. CDR3 nucleotide sequence: TGCGCCAGCAGTGAGCAGGGGGCGAGTGAGCAGTTCTTC. Translating it yields CASSEQGASEQFF. The J gene is TRBJ2-1, the V gene TRBV10-2; 8 nucleotides agree with TRBD1. Per germline, CDR1 WSHSY and CDR2 SAAADI. The CDR3 extends over 13 amino acids. V gave up 2 bases and J gave up 9 bases; unmatched junction bases: 3.

The chain joins TRBV30 to TRBJ2-7; 8 bases are shared with TRBD2. Unmatched junction bases numbered 3, after V lost 6 bases and J lost 2 bases. Per the germline V gene, CDR1 is GTSNPN and CDR2 is SVGIG (reference sequence). The CDR3 sequence is 12 residues long. The CDR3 protein is CACREGTYEQYF. As DNA, the CDR3 is TGTGCCTGCCGGGAGGGCACCTACGAGCAGTACTTC.

This clone was observed once. The rearrangement uses TRBV19 and TRBJ2-3; TRBD2 might be the D (5 bases). The CDR3 covers 16 residues. V lost 9 bases and J 2 bases, leaving 21 bases between the germline ends. CDR1 is LNHDA, CDR2 SQIVND, per germline (reference sequence). The CDR3 loop is CASRSVGSGTTDTQYF. As DNA, the CDR3 is TGTGCCAGCAGAAGTGTAGGAAGCGGCACCACAGATACGCAGTATTTT. Full variable domain (rest looked up from reference TRBV19 and TRBJ2-3): DGGITQSPKYLFRKEGQNVTLSCEQNLNHDAMYWYRQDPGQGLRLIYYSQIVNDFQKGDIAEGYSVSREKKESFPLTVTSAQKNPTAFYLCASRSVGSGTTDTQYFGPGTRLTVL.